These 32 T cell receptor beta chains came from one sample sequenced in a study of beta chain features in type 1 diabetes. Findings and limits, study-wide: Shorter TCRB CDR3s, moderately but significantly so, were found in Type 1 diabetes patients in all four CD4+ subsets.

cDNA synthesis used the whole RNA isolate, giving expressed TCRB sequences. The method was immunoSEQ multiplex PCR; TCRdb's version includes in-frame clones alone and lacks a portion of them. Of roughly 150,000 clones in the sample, 63% were seen once. These TCRs' antigens remain unknown. Source material: naive CD4+ T cells from blood. The receptors originated from a man younger than 40 with type 1 diabetes.

This clone has a handful of counts. V and J are TRBV29-1 and TRBJ2-7; D perhaps matches TRBD1 (7 bases). This CDR3 is 11 amino acids long. V was pared by 6 bases and J by 7 bases, with 13 bases between. Per germline, CDR1 SQVTM and CDR2 ANQGSEA. The CDR3 nucleotides read TGCAGCGTGGAGGGACAGCGGGAGCAGTACTTC. Translation gives CSVEGQREQYF.

This chain links TRBV5-1 with TRBJ2-1, with TRBD1 matching over 9 bases. Germline loops: CDR1 SGHRS, CDR2 YFSETQ. The CDR3 is 17 residues long. V was clipped by 4 bases and J by 0 bases; unmatched bases: 8. CDR3 in amino acids: CASSRNRGLSSYNEQFF. The CDR3 region has the DNA TGCGCCAGCAGCCGGAACAGGGGGCTAAGCTCCTACAATGAGCAGTTCTTC.

Here the CDR3 DNA reads TGCAGCTGTAGGGGGGATCATGGGAAAACCCAGTACTTC. It specifies CSCRGDHGKTQYF. This chain connects TRBV29-1 to TRBJ2-5; perhaps D is TRBD1 or TRBD2 (6 bases each). CDR3 length: 13 amino acids. Germline V gives CDR1 SQVTM, CDR2 ANQGSEA. V dropped 8 bases and J dropped 8 bases, with 21 bases sitting between them.

The sample holds a few counts of this clone. The V call is TRBV4-3, the J call TRBJ2-3; 9 positions agree with TRBD2. Germline V CDR1 and CDR2: LGHNA, YSLEER. The CDR3 is made up of 17 amino acids. The ends lost 6 bases at V and 3 bases at J; junction bases unmatched: 13. The CDR3 region is CASSLRWRGGATDTQYF. CDR3 in DNA: TGCGCCAGCAGTTTGAGGTGGCGGGGGGGCGCGACAGATACGCAGTATTTT.

This clone was found once. This chain links TRBV29-1 with TRBJ2-5; 12 nucleotides agree with TRBD2. This CDR3 contains 13 residues. V lost 6 bases to trimming and J lost 1 base; unmatched junction nucleotides: 0. CDR1 is SQVTM, CDR2 ANQGSEA, per germline. For the CDR3, the DNA is TGCAGCGTACTAGCGGGGGGCCAAGAGACCCAGTACTTC. Protein product: CSVLAGGQETQYF.

This clone turned up a few times. The chain combines TRBV25-1 with TRBJ2-7, with D maybe TRBD2 (6 bases). CDR3 size: 15 residues. Trimming took off 3 bases at V and 0 bases at J, with 12 bases between the two ends. Germline CDR1 reads MGHDK; CDR2 reads SYGVNS. CDR3 nucleotide sequence: TGTGCCAGCAGTGAGGTTGGTAGCGGCTCCTACGAGCAGTACTTC. Protein product: CASSEVGSGSYEQYF.

The V and J genes are TRBV15 and TRBJ2-3; TRBD2 aligns across 15 bases. V lost 5 bases and J lost 4; bases outside the gene matches: 10. The germline V gene encodes CDR1 LNHNV and CDR2 YYDKDF (reference sequence). The length of the CDR3 is 18 residues. The CDR3 bases are TGTGCCACCAGCCCGGGACTAGCGGGGGGTGGAGGCCCAGATACGCAGTATTTT. Translation gives CATSPGLAGGGGPDTQYF.

V usage is TRBV18 and J usage is TRBJ2-7, with 9 bases aligning to TRBD1. Trimming removed 6 bases from V and 8 bases from J; junction bases left unmatched: 8. CDR1 and CDR2 from the germline V gene are KGHSH and LQKENI. The CDR3 contains 13 residues. In DNA, the CDR3 is TGTGCCAGCTCTCTTGGACAGGGGCGCAAGCAGTACTTC. This sequence encodes CASSLGQGRKQYF. Supplemented by reference TRBV18 and TRBJ2-7, the full variable domain reads NAGVMQNPRHLVRRRGQEARLRCSPMKGHSHVYWYRQLPEEGLKFMVYLQKENIIDESGMPKERFSAEFPKEGPSILRIQQVVRGDSAAYFCASSLGQGRKQYFGPGTRLTVT.

The J gene is TRBJ2-7, the V gene TRBV28; D not resolved. This CDR3 comprises 12 residues. Germline CDR1 and CDR2: MDHEN and SYDVKM. Trimming stripped 0 bases from V and 5 bases from J, with 5 bases between. The CDR3 bases are TGTGCCAGCAGTTTATGGTGGCACGAGCAGTACTTC. This sequence encodes CASSLWWHEQYF.

This sequence joins TRBV6-5 and TRBJ2-5, with TRBD2 as a possible D gene (5 bases). Trimming pared 0 bases from V and 4 bases from J, leaving 15 bases between. CDR3 length equals 16 residues. The germline CDR1 and CDR2 sequences are MNHEY and SVGAGI. The CDR3 sequence is CASSYSSGGYGETQYF. CDR3 DNA: TGTGCCAGCAGTTACTCGAGCGGAGGATACGGAGAGACCCAGTACTTC.

In its sample, this clone was seen once. This chain uses TRBV7-2 with TRBJ2-5, with 11 nucleotides matching TRBD2. Germline values: CDR1 SGHTA, CDR2 FQGNSA. This CDR3 has 17 amino acids. V gave up 5 bases and J gave up 6 bases; unmatched junction bases: 14. The CDR3 bases are TGTGCCAGCAGCCCCTCGGTAACTAGCGGGGGATTAAAGACCCAGTACTTC. As protein: CASSPSVTSGGLKTQYF.

With respect to this clone: Within the sample, other DNA sequences also encode this same CDR3. The chain has TRBV20-1 and TRBJ2-2; unclear D gene. Germline values: CDR1 DFQATT, CDR2 SNEGSKA (reference sequence). V was trimmed by 6 bases and J by 2 bases, leaving 4 bases between them. The CDR3 runs 11 residues. The CDR3, as DNA: TGCAGTGCCCAAAACACCGGGGAGCTGTTTTTT. Translation: CSAQNTGELFF.

This chain joins TRBV9 and TRBJ1-1; no reliable D call. Germline V gene data show CDR1 as SGDLS and CDR2 as YYNGEE. V gave up 2 bases and J gave up 1 base, with 15 bases separating them. This CDR3 is built from 16 residues. Written as DNA, the CDR3 is TGTGCCAGCAGCGTCGGGTCCGGGGTGTGGAACACTGAAGCTTTCTTT. Translating gives CASSVGSGVWNTEAFF.

The chain employs TRBV4-3 and TRBJ1-6; D is unclear. The CDR3 extends over 13 amino acids. Germline CDR1 LGHNA, CDR2 YSLEER. V shed 0 bases and J shed 11 bases, with 8 bases lying between them. The CDR3 sequence: CASSQDSGAPLHF. The CDR3 DNA sequence: TGCGCCAGCAGCCAAGATTCTGGGGCACCCCTCCACTTT.

This sequence joins TRBV30 and TRBJ2-7; no clear D gene. V was cut by 0 bases and J by 10 bases, with 16 bases left in between. CDR3 length: 13 amino acids. Germline CDR1 reads GTSNPN; CDR2 reads SVGIG (reference sequence). The CDR3 nucleotides read TGTGCCTGGAGTGTACAGACCGCAGCTCATCAGTACTTC. This codes for CAWSVQTAAHQYF.

The rearrangement links TRBV29-1 to TRBJ2-7; D is undetermined. The germline V gene encodes CDR1 SQVTM and CDR2 ANQGSEA. V was pared by 5 bases and J by 5 bases, with 13 bases between. This CDR3 region has 12 residues. CDR3 residues: CSVMKGKDEQYF. The DNA for the CDR3 is TGCAGCGTTATGAAGGGTAAGGACGAGCAGTACTTC.

In this sample, this clone turned up once. The gene calls are TRBV4-3 and TRBJ2-1, with 7 bases fitting TRBD2. Germline V lookup: CDR1 LGHNA, CDR2 YSLEER. Trimming at V came to 4 bases and at J to 1 base, leaving 4 bases not matched to a gene. The CDR3 covers 15 residues. In DNA, the CDR3 is TGCGCCAGCAGCCCCGCGCGGGGGTCCTACAATGAGCAGTTCTTC. Residues: CASSPARGSYNEQFF.

In nucleotides, the CDR3 is TGTGCCTTGGAGGGGACGGACTACGAGCAGTACTTC. Translating gives CALEGTDYEQYF. The rearrangement joins TRBV30 to TRBJ2-7; TRBD2 might be the D (6 bases). V lost 7 bases, J lost 3 bases, and 13 bases lay in between. CDR3 size: 12 residues. In germline, CDR1 is GTSNPN, CDR2 SVGIG (reference sequence). The variable domain in full, with the rest retrieved from reference TRBV30 and TRBJ2-7, is SQTIHQWPATLVQPVGSPLSLECTVEGTSNPNLYWYRQAAGRGLQLLFYSVGIGQISSEVPQNLSASRPQDRQFILSSKKLLLSDSGFYLCALEGTDYEQYFGPGTRLTVT.

The chain carries TRBV2 and TRBJ2-1; D uncertain. The CDR3 sequence is 15 residues long. Germline V gives CDR1 SNHLY, CDR2 FYNNEI. The V gene lost 3 bases and the J gene lost 4 bases, with 13 bases spanning the gap. CDR3: CASSDSFSPYNEQFF. CDR3 bases: TGTGCCAGCAGTGACAGTTTTTCCCCTTACAATGAGCAGTTCTTC.

The genes are TRBV28 and TRBJ2-3, with D perhaps matching TRBD1 (6 bases). Deletions cut 3 bases from V and 1 base from J, with 11 bases between. Germline V gene sequence: CDR1 MDHEN, CDR2 SYDVKM. The length of the CDR3 is 15 residues. CDR3 coding DNA: TGTGCCAGCAGTTTGGCAGGGGCACGCACAGATACGCAGTATTTT. Protein product: CASSLAGARTDTQYF.

Turning to this clone: The sample carries other DNA sequences with the same CDR3. V is TRBV7-2 and J is TRBJ2-7; the match to TRBD1 covers 9 bases. The V gene end was trimmed by 5 bases and the J gene end by 3 bases; junction bases not matched to a gene: 2. Germline lookup yields CDR1 SGHTA and CDR2 FQGNSA. The CDR3 has 13 residues. The CDR3, as DNA: TGTGCCAGCAGCAGGGACAGGGTCTACGAGCAGTACTTC. Translated, it gives CASSRDRVYEQYF.

The chain links TRBV4-3 to TRBJ2-1; TRBD1 matches 7 bases. Germline assignment: CDR1 LGHNA and CDR2 YSLEER. Germline trimming cut 4 bases from V and 16 bases from J; bases unmatched to any gene: 13. The CDR3 totals 13 residues. As DNA, the CDR3 is TGCGCCAGCAGCCCACTAACCGACAGGGTCCAATTCTTC. It translates to CASSPLTDRVQFF.

This chain joins TRBV28 and TRBJ2-5; 8 positions match TRBD2. Germline V CDR1 and CDR2: MDHEN, SYDVKM. J gave up 2 bases and V 2 bases, and 4 bases lay outside the gene matches. This CDR3 has 15 amino acids. The CDR3 sequence: CASSLGGGSQETQYF. The CDR3, as DNA: TGTGCCAGCAGTTTAGGCGGGGGGTCACAAGAGACCCAGTACTTC.

V is TRBV25-1 and J is TRBJ2-7; D ambiguous. Germline V CDR1 and CDR2: MGHDK, SYGVNS. The CDR3 consists of 11 residues. Trimming removed 10 bases from V and 3 bases from J, with 10 bases in between. CDR3 DNA: TGTGCCACCACGATGGACTACGAGCAGTACTTC. It yields the protein CATTMDYEQYF.

The chain recombines TRBV7-2 with TRBJ2-5, with 9 bases matching TRBD2. Per germline, CDR1 SGHTA and CDR2 FQGNSA. The CDR3 totals 14 residues. Trimming cost V 3 bases and J 5 bases; bases outside gene matches: 4. The CDR3 is CASSFGGGAETQYF. The CDR3 coding sequence is TGTGCCAGCAGCTTCGGCGGGGGGGCGGAGACCCAGTACTTC. The full variable domain, with the rest looked up from reference TRBV7-2 and TRBJ2-5, is GAGVSQSPSNKVTEKGKDVELRCDPISGHTALYWYRQSLGQGLEFLIYFQGNSAPDKSGLPSDRFSAERTGGSVSTLTIQRTQQEDSAVYLCASSFGGGAETQYFGPGTRLLVL.

V is TRBV6-5 and J is TRBJ2-3, with D perhaps matching TRBD1 or TRBD2 (5 bases each). CDR3 length equals 13 residues. V was clipped by 4 bases and J by 2 bases, with 7 bases between them. In germline, CDR1 is MNHEY, CDR2 SVGAGI. The CDR3 DNA is TGTGCCAGCAGTTTCGGGACCACAGATACGCAGTATTTT. Translation gives CASSFGTTDTQYF.

This clone has only a few counts. This chain connects TRBV30 to TRBJ1-1; TRBD1 agrees at 9 bases. There are 15 residues in the CDR3. V lost 2 bases to trimming and J lost 4 bases; unmatched junction nucleotides: 8. Germline assignment: CDR1 GTSNPN and CDR2 SVGIG (reference sequence). The CDR3: CAWSPGTGMVTEAFF. DNA for the CDR3: TGTGCCTGGAGTCCTGGGACAGGGATGGTCACTGAAGCTTTCTTT.

The rearrangement joins TRBV23-1 to TRBJ2-1; TRBD1 might be the D (6 bases). TRBV23-1 qualifies as an ORF whose function is uncertain. V was pared by 4 bases and J by 14 bases, with 18 bases between. The CDR3 is made up of 13 amino acids. The CDR3 DNA reads as TGCGCCAGCAGTCGACCGACAGGTAGAGGGAAGTTCTTC. Its translation is CASSRPTGRGKFF.

The sample holds a few counts of this clone. The gene calls are TRBV6-6 and TRBJ1-2; no clear D. The V end lost 6 bases, the J end lost 8 bases, and 10 bases lay between the germline ends. CDR3 length: 11 residues. The V gene's germline CDR1 is MNHNY and CDR2 SVGAGI (reference sequence). The CDR3 DNA is TGTGCCAGCAGGGGATATTGGGGCTACACCTTC. This gives the protein CASRGYWGYTF.

The V gene is TRBV29-1, the J gene TRBJ2-5, with a tentative D call TRBD1 (6 bases). V was cut by 6 bases and J by 5 bases, with 10 bases left in between. In germline, CDR1 is SQVTM, CDR2 ANQGSEA. This CDR3 spans 11 amino acids. Written as DNA, the CDR3 is TGCAGCGTGAACAGGGTTGAGACCCAGTACTTC. This encodes CSVNRVETQYF. The full variable domain, completed using reference TRBV29-1 and TRBJ2-5, is SAVISQKPSRDICQRGTSLTIQCQVDSQVTMMFWYRQQPGQSLTLIATANQGSEATYESGFVIDKFPISRPNLTFSTLTVSNMSPEDSSIYLCSVNRVETQYFGPGTRLLVL.

J is TRBJ1-3 and V is TRBV5-1; a weak D match, TRBD1 (5 bases). Trimming pared 0 bases from V and 0 bases from J, leaving 10 bases between. CDR1 and CDR2 from the germline V gene are SGHRS and YFSETQ. This CDR3 contains 16 residues. The CDR3 here is CASSLAEGSSGNTIYF. The CDR3 DNA sequence: TGCGCCAGCAGCTTGGCCGAGGGGAGCTCTGGAAACACCATATATTTT.

The V gene is TRBV2, the J gene TRBJ2-5; either TRBD1 or TRBD2 may fit D (5 bases each). CDR3 length: 12 amino acids. Germline-derived CDR1 and CDR2 are SNHLY and FYNNEI. V was trimmed by 7 bases and J by 5 bases, leaving 11 bases between them. CDR3 in DNA: TGTGCCAGCACGAGGGGCCTGGAGACCCAGTACTTC. This codes for CASTRGLETQYF. Full variable domain (remainder filled in from reference TRBV2 and TRBJ2-5): EPEVTQTPSHQVTQMGQEVILRCVPISNHLYFYWYRQILGQKVEFLVSFYNNEISEKSEIFDDQFSVERPDGSNFTLKIRSTKLEDSAMYFCASTRGLETQYFGPGTRLLVL.